This T cell receptor (beta chain) was captured by sequencing in a study of blood T cell repertoires in COVID-19. Overall study: Sources were T cells, B-cell-depleted T cells, or PBMCs; the material itself was cDNA or gDNA.

Germline values: CDR1 SGHRS, CDR2 YFSETQ. V was cut by 5 bases and J by 3 bases, with 15 bases left in between. The CDR3 extends over 15 amino acids. Participants came from fewer than 25 US areas, aged about 18 to 95 years. No more than 2 weeks before study entry, exposed participants had met a case of COVID-19. The assay was immunoSEQ multiplex PCR, and TCRdb's table has in-frame clones only and misses some. The sample consists of some 240,000 clones, around 83% of them appearing once. This clonotype was sampled from a woman in her fifties or sixties who had been exposed to COVID-19. The sequenced sample consisted of PBMCs or T cells enriched from blood (not recorded which). The rearrangement joins TRBV5-1 to TRBJ1-3; a weak D match, TRBD1 (6 bases). Here the CDR3 reads CASRREVGGGNTIYF. CDR3 nucleotide sequence: TGCGCCAGCAGGCGTGAGGTAGGGGGTGGAAACACCATATATTTT.